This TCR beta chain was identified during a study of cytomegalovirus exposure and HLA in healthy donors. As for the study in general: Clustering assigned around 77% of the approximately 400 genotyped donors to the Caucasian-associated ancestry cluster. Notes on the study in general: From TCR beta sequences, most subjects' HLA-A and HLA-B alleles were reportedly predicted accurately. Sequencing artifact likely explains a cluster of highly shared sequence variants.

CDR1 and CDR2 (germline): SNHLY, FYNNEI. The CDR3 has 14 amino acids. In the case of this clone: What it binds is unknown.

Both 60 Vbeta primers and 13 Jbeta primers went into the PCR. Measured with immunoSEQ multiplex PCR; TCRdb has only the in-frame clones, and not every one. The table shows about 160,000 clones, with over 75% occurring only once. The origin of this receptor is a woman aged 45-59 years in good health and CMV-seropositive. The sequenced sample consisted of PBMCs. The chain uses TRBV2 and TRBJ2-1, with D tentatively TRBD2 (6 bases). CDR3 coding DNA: TGTGCAGAGACCCCGGGACTTAATAAAAATGAGCAGTTCTTC. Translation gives CAETPGLNKNEQFF.